The 23 T cell receptor beta chains reported below all come from one sample, sequenced in a study of CD8 T cells in ankylosing spondylitis. Study observations and caveats: A TCR beta motif of about eight highly homologous variants seemed to mark ankylosing spondylitis blood.

TCRdb independently ran MiXCR on the 5' RACE reads; one entry per CDR3 protein. Here the sample spans over 700,000 distinct CDR3 sequences, 15% to 20% being singletons. For these receptors, no antigen is known. The specimen sequenced was blood, either unsorted or a sorted T cell fraction (not recorded which). The receptors here all came from a male donor with ankylosing spondylitis.

The genes are TRBV18 and TRBJ1-4; D is undetermined. The germline V gene encodes CDR1 KGHSH and CDR2 LQKENI. With 2 bases removed from V and 8 bases from J, the gap between germline ends came to 9 bases. The CDR3 loop spans 13 amino acids. Here the CDR3 DNA reads TGTGCCAGCTCACCAGGGGTTCTAGAAAAACTGTTTTTT. Protein product: CASSPGVLEKLFF.

This clonotype was observed a handful of times. The rearrangement joins TRBV7-2 to TRBJ1-2; possible D gene TRBD1, 5 bases. Trimming left V 5 bases short and J 8 bases short, with 15 bases between. Germline-derived CDR1 and CDR2 are SGHTA and FQGNSA. There are 13 residues in the CDR3. This CDR3 reads CASSIRQLVGYTF. CDR3 DNA: TGTGCCAGCAGCATCCGACAGCTTGTCGGCTACACCTTC.

The chain has TRBV20-1 and TRBJ2-7; 8 bases fit TRBD1. The CDR3 has 13 residues. The germline CDR1 and CDR2 sequences are DFQATT and SNEGSKA (reference sequence). The trim removed 6 bases at V and 6 bases at J, leaving 10 bases unmatched. The CDR3 nucleotides read TGCAGTGCCGAGGCCCTCGGACAGGGCGAGCAGTACTTC. Its translation: CSAEALGQGEQYF.

This clonotype turned up a few times. V gene TRBV2 combines with J gene TRBJ2-3; possible D gene TRBD2, 5 bases. Between the trimmed V and J ends, which lost 7 bases and 0 bases, there was a span of 8 bases. The CDR3 extends over 13 amino acids. The germline gives CDR1 SNHLY, CDR2 FYNNEI. CDR3 residues: CASMRVSTDTQYF. The CDR3 region has the DNA TGTGCCAGCATGAGGGTTAGCACAGATACGCAGTATTTT.

This chain links TRBV9 with TRBJ1-6; D unresolved. The CDR3 loop spans 16 amino acids. CDR1 is SGDLS and CDR2 is YYNGEE in the germline V gene. Trimming removed 4 bases from V and 0 bases from J, with 11 bases in between. The CDR3 region is CASSPQQNSYNSPLHF. The CDR3 coding sequence is TGTGCCAGCAGCCCCCAACAAAACTCCTATAATTCACCCCTCCACTTT.

V and J are TRBV20-1 and TRBJ1-1; no clear D gene. The CDR3 length is 15 residues. V lost 4 bases to trimming and J lost 0 bases, with 15 bases between them. Germline CDR1 reads DFQATT; CDR2 reads SNEGSKA (reference sequence). In DNA, the CDR3 is TGCAGTGCTATGGTTGGAGGACGGATGAACACTGAAGCTTTCTTT. Its protein product is CSAMVGGRMNTEAFF.

This clonotype came up many times. The chain employs TRBV6-2 or TRBV6-3 and TRBJ1-6; no definite D call. Germline lookup yields CDR1 MNHEY and CDR2 SVGEGT. Trimming stripped 7 bases from V and 7 bases from J, with 11 bases between. The CDR3 totals 13 residues. CDR3 sequence (DNA): TGTGCCAGCAAATGGACCGAGAATTCACCCCTCCACTTT. This translates into CASKWTENSPLHF.

The V gene is TRBV12-3 or TRBV12-4, the J gene TRBJ2-7; D is uncertain. V lost 1 base, J lost 12 bases, and 13 bases lay in between. The CDR3 has 12 amino acids. This CDR3 is CASSLGRGPSYF. DNA of the CDR3: TGTGCCAGCAGTTTAGGCCGCGGACCTTCGTACTTC.

The chain combines TRBV28 with TRBJ2-7; either TRBD1 or TRBD2 may fit D (5 bases each). The CDR3 runs to 18 residues. Germline V gene data show CDR1 as MDHEN and CDR2 as SYDVKM. Trimming removed 7 bases from V and 2 bases from J, with 27 bases in between. In DNA, the CDR3 is TGTGCCAGCATATCACCCGGGAACAGGAAGTTCAGTCCCTACGAGCAGTACTTC. Translating it yields CASISPGNRKFSPYEQYF.

V is TRBV7-2 and J is TRBJ1-6; D may be TRBD1 (5 bases). V lost 4 bases and J lost 5, with 6 bases in between. Germline V gives CDR1 SGHTA, CDR2 FQGNSA. The CDR3 sequence is 13 residues long. The CDR3 is CASSWDHNSPLHF. CDR3 sequence (DNA): TGTGCCAGCAGCTGGGACCATAATTCACCCCTCCACTTT.

This clonotype was recorded a few times. This chain links TRBV20-1 with TRBJ1-6; D gene ambiguous. Germline V gene lookup returns CDR1 DFQATT and CDR2 SNEGSKA (reference sequence). Trimming removed 3 bases from V and 7 bases from J, with 4 bases in between. CDR3 length: 11 residues. CDR3 DNA: TGCAGTGCTAGTGACAATTCACCCCTCCACTTT. This translates into CSASDNSPLHF.

V is TRBV12-3 or TRBV12-4 and J is TRBJ2-1, with D perhaps matching TRBD2 (5 bases). V lost 5 bases and J lost 6, with 14 bases in between. The CDR3 covers 14 residues. The CDR3 is CASSTGSPTNEQFF. The CDR3 coding sequence is TGTGCCAGCAGTACGGGATCACCAACCAATGAGCAGTTCTTC.

The chain recombines TRBV20-1 with TRBJ1-1; D gene unclear. V lost 1 base and J lost 1, with 7 bases in between. Germline lookup yields CDR1 DFQATT and CDR2 SNEGSKA (reference sequence). The CDR3 covers 13 residues. CDR3 DNA: TGCAGTGCTAGAGTGGGCAGGAACACTGAAGCTTTCTTT. Its protein product is CSARVGRNTEAFF.

Many counts were recorded for this clonotype. CDR3 in amino acids: CASRLSGLKEQFF. As DNA, the CDR3 is TGTGCCAGCAGGCTTTCGGGCCTGAAGGAGCAGTTCTTC. The chain couples TRBV28 to TRBJ2-1; D is unresolved. Between the trimmed V and J ends, which lost 6 bases and 10 bases, there was a span of 16 bases. The CDR3 is 13 amino acids. Per germline, CDR1 MDHEN and CDR2 SYDVKM.

This clonotype has a handful of counts. The rearrangement joins TRBV20-1 to TRBJ2-3; D gene unclear. Germline lookup yields CDR1 DFQATT and CDR2 SNEGSKA (reference sequence). V was shortened by 1 base and J by 2 bases, with 13 bases between the two germline ends. The CDR3 covers 15 residues. The CDR3 bases are TGCAGTGCTAGAGGGGCTGACTCCTTCACAGATACGCAGTATTTT. Protein product: CSARGADSFTDTQYF.

The table lists this clonotype with a few counts. The rearrangement links TRBV6-2 or TRBV6-3 to TRBJ2-2; no clear D. The CDR3 covers 13 residues. V lost 2 bases and J lost 3, with 4 bases in between. Germline CDR1 MNHEY, CDR2 SVGEGT. CDR3 amino acids: CASSYVDTGELFF. CDR3 in DNA: TGTGCCAGCAGTTACGTGGACACCGGGGAGCTGTTTTTT.

The chain carries TRBV15 and TRBJ2-5; D is possibly TRBD1 (6 bases). Germline V gene sequence: CDR1 LNHNV, CDR2 YYDKDF (reference sequence). CDR3 length: 15 amino acids. V lost 0 bases to trimming and J lost 4 bases, with 12 bases between them. CDR3 region: CATSRDPTGSETQYF. The CDR3 nucleotides are TGTGCCACCAGCAGAGACCCTACAGGGTCAGAGACCCAGTACTTC.

This clonotype occurred a few times. The V gene is TRBV29-1, the J gene TRBJ1-2; D is ambiguous. Per germline, CDR1 SQVTM and CDR2 ANQGSEA. The germline V and J ends were trimmed by 6 bases and 0 bases, with 17 bases remaining between them. The CDR3 loop spans 15 amino acids. In DNA, the CDR3 is TGCAGCGTAAACCCCCGTCCCACAGCTAACTATGGCTACACCTTC. It yields the protein CSVNPRPTANYGYTF. The whole variable domain, filled in from reference TRBV29-1 and TRBJ1-2, reads SAVISQKPSRDICQRGTSLTIQCQVDSQVTMMFWYRQQPGQSLTLIATANQGSEATYESGFVIDKFPISRPNLTFSTLTVSNMSPEDSSIYLCSVNPRPTANYGYTFGSGTRLTVV.

This clonotype has at least ten counts. The chain has TRBV27 and TRBJ1-5; D gene ambiguous. Germline V gene lookup returns CDR1 MNHEY and CDR2 SMNVEV (reference sequence). The CDR3 has 13 amino acids. V shed 4 bases and J shed 3 bases, with 7 bases lying between them. CDR3 sequence (DNA): TGTGCCAGCAGTTACGGTTTCAATCAGCCCCAGCATTTT. Encoded protein: CASSYGFNQPQHF.

The rearrangement uses TRBV20-1 and TRBJ2-5, with D perhaps matching TRBD1 (6 bases). V lost 5 bases and J 5 bases, leaving 15 bases between the germline ends. The CDR3 contains 13 residues. CDR1 and CDR2 (germline): DFQATT, SNEGSKA (reference sequence). CDR3 sequence (DNA): TGCAGTGCTCAACAGGGCCCCCGGGAGACCCAGTACTTC. As protein: CSAQQGPRETQYF.

The chain employs TRBV29-1 and TRBJ2-5; D gene ambiguous. V lost 7 bases and J 0 bases, leaving 12 bases between the germline ends. The germline V gene encodes CDR1 SQVTM and CDR2 ANQGSEA. This CDR3 contains 13 residues. In DNA, the CDR3 is TGCAGCGCTTTCGAAGGGTACCAAGAGACCCAGTACTTC. Translated, it gives CSAFEGYQETQYF.

The rearrangement links TRBV19 to TRBJ1-1; D is unclear. The CDR3 contains 15 residues. Per the germline V gene, CDR1 is LNHDA and CDR2 is SQIVND (reference sequence). With 9 bases removed from V and 1 base from J, the gap between germline ends came to 18 bases. The CDR3 spells CARYGPIDRNTEAFF. CDR3 DNA: TGTGCCAGATACGGACCGATTGATCGGAACACTGAAGCTTTCTTT.

This clonotype was observed a handful of times. The genes are TRBV9 and TRBJ2-5; D gene unclear. Deletions cut 4 bases from V and 4 bases from J, with 11 bases between. CDR1 and CDR2 (germline): SGDLS, YYNGEE. This CDR3 is 13 amino acids long. The CDR3 reads CASSSSHGETQYF. As DNA, the CDR3 is TGTGCCAGCAGCTCCTCCCATGGAGAGACCCAGTACTTC. Complete variable domain (other parts from reference TRBV9 and TRBJ2-5): DSGVTQTPKHLITATGQRVTLRCSPRSGDLSVYWYQQSLDQGLQFLIQYYNGEERAKGNILERFSAQQFPDLHSELNLSSLELGDSALYFCASSSSHGETQYFGPGTRLLVL.